Given below is one T cell receptor beta chain in context. Its antigen remains unknown. The sample originates from a study of cytomegalovirus exposure and HLA in healthy donors. Broader study findings: The authors listed 164 TCR beta chains as cytomegalovirus-associated.

Data came from immunoSEQ multiplex PCR; TCRdb stores just in-frame clones and leaves some out. This table has 150,000 to 200,000 clones, about 81% appearing once. CDR1 SSHAT and CDR2 FNYEAQ come from the germline V gene (reference sequence). The CDR3 has 14 residues. Unmatched junction bases numbered 6, after V lost 5 bases and J lost 7 bases. Specimen: PBMCs. This sequence originates from a woman aged 25 to 45 in good health and CMV-seronegative. The V gene is TRBV7-7, the J gene TRBJ1-4; 8 nucleotides line up with TRBD1. The CDR3 region has the DNA TGTGCCAGCAGCCCACAGGGGGTGGGTGAAAAACTGTTTTTT. Protein product: CASSPQGVGEKLFF.